This T cell receptor (beta chain) was captured in a study of T cells in Graves' hyperthyroidism and ophthalmopathy. For the study at large: Prior to any treatment, at the point of initial diagnosis, peripheral blood was collected.

The source material, RNA transcripts, was used to amplify TCR beta CDR3 regions. RT-PCR in the first round (using the HTBI primer set) targeted the TCR CDR3. One entry per CDR3 protein, called by TCRdb with MiXCR from the multiplex PCR reads. Of about 640,000 distinct CDR3 sequences in the sample, less than 25% are singletons; the top ten hold 34%. Patients were excluded because of uncontrolled infection, other autoimmune disease, pregnancy or lactation. Out of roughly 10 ml of fresh peripheral blood came the PBMCs. Study-level findings and limits: Stable hyperthyroidism was separated from ophthalmopathy by a model based on 13 V-J features.

This CDR3 contains 15 residues. Germline values: CDR1 ENHRY, CDR2 SYGVKD. V lost 7 bases, J lost 3 bases, and 7 bases stayed unmatched. This clonotype was counted only a few times. The target antigen is unknown. The source is a young man with Graves' ophthalmopathy. The chain joins TRBV10-3 to TRBJ2-3; TRBD1 matches 10 bases. The sequenced material came from blood. The CDR3 sequence is CAIKLPGQGTDTQYF. The DNA for the CDR3 is TGTGCCATCAAGCTTCCGGGACAGGGGACAGATACGCAGTATTTT.